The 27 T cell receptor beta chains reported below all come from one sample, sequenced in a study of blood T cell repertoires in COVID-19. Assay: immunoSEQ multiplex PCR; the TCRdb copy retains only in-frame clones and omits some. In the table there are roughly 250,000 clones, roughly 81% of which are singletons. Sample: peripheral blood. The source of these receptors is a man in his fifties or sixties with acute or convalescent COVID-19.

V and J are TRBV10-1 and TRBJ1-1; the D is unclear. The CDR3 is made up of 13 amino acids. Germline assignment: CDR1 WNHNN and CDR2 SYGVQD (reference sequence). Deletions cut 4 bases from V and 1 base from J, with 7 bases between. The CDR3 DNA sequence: TGCGCCAGCAGTGTGGGCAAGAACACTGAAGCTTTCTTT. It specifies CASSVGKNTEAFF.

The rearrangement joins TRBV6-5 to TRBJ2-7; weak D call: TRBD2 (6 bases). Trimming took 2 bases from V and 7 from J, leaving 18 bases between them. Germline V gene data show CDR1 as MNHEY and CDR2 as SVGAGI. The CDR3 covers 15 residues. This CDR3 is CASSYGPVGGREQYF. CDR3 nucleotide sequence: TGTGCCAGCAGTTACGGTCCGGTCGGGGGTAGGGAGCAGTACTTC.

The CDR3 DNA reads TGTGCCAGCAGTTGGGACAGAAATCAGCCCCAGCATTTT. This codes for CASSWDRNQPQHF. The V gene is TRBV27, the J gene TRBJ1-5; 7 nucleotides agree with TRBD1. Germline values: CDR1 MNHEY, CDR2 SMNVEV (reference sequence). This CDR3 is 13 amino acids long. The V segment lost 4 bases and the J segment 4 bases; nucleotides outside the gene matches: 1.

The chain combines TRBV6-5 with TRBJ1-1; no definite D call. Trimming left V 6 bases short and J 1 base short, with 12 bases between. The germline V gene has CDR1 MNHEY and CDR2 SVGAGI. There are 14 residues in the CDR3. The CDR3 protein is CASSSSRQNTEAFF. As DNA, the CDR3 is TGTGCCAGCAGCTCAAGTAGACAGAACACTGAAGCTTTCTTT.

The CDR3 region has the DNA TGTGCCAGCAGTCGGGGGGCAGGGTACAATGAGCAGTTCTTC. Translating gives CASSRGAGYNEQFF. The V call is TRBV27, the J call TRBJ2-1; a possible D gene is TRBD2 (7 bases). CDR3 length: 14 residues. Trimming removed 5 bases at V and 4 bases at J, with 12 bases between. Germline V CDR1 and CDR2: MNHEY, SMNVEV (reference sequence).

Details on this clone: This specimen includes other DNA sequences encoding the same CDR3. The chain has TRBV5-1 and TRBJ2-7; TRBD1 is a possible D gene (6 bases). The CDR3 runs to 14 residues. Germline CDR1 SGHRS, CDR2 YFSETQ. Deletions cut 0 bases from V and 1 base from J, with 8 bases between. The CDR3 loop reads CASSLATGSYEQYF. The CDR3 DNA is TGCGCCAGCAGCTTGGCCACAGGGTCCTACGAGCAGTACTTC. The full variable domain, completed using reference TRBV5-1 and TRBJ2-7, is KAGVTQTPRYLIKTRGQQVTLSCSPISGHRSVSWYQQTPGQGLQFLFEYFSETQRNKGNFPGRFSGRQFSNSRSEMNVSTLELGDSALYLCASSLATGSYEQYFGPGTRLTVT.

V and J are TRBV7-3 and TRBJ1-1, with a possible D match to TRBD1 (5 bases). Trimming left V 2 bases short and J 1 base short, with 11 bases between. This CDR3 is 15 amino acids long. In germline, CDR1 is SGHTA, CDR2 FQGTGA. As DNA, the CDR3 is TGTGCCAGCAGCTTATTCAGGGCCCCGAACACTGAAGCTTTCTTT. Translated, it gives CASSLFRAPNTEAFF.

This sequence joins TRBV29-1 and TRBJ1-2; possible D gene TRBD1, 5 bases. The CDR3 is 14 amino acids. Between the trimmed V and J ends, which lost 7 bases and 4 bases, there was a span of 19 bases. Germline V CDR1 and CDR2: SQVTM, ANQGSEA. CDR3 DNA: TGCAGCGCCTCCTCCGGGGGAATGGCCTATGGCTACACCTTC. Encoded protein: CSASSGGMAYGYTF.

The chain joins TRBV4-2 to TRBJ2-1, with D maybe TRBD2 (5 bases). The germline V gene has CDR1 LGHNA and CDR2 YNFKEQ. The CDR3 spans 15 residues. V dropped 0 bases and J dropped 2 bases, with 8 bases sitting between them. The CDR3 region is CASSQDLAAYNEQFF. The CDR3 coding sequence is TGTGCCAGCAGCCAAGACCTAGCTGCCTACAATGAGCAGTTCTTC.

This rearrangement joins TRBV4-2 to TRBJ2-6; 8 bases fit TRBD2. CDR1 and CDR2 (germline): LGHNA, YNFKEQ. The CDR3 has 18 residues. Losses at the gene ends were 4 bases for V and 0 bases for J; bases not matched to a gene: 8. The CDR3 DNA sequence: TGTGCCAGCAGCCCCTTGAACGGGAGGGCCTCTGGGGCCAACGTCCTGACTTTC. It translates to CASSPLNGRASGANVLTF.

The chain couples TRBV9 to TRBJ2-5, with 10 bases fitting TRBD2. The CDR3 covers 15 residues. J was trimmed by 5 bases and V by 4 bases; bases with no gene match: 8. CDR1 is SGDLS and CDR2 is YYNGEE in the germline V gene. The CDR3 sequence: CASSLGTSVRETQYF. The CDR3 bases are TGTGCCAGCAGCTTGGGGACTAGCGTACGTGAGACCCAGTACTTC.

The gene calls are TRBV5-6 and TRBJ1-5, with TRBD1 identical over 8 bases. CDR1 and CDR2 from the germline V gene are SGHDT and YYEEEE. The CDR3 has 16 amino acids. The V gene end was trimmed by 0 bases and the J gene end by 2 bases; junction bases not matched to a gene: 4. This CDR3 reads CASSLGQGRGNQPQHF. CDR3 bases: TGTGCCAGCAGCTTGGGACAGGGGCGAGGCAATCAGCCCCAGCATTTT. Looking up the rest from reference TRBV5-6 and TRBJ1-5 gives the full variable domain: DAGVTQSPTHLIKTRGQQVTLRCSPKSGHDTVSWYQQALGQGPQFIFQYYEEEERQRGNFPDRFSGHQFPNYSSELNVNALLLGDSALYLCASSLGQGRGNQPQHFGDGTRLSIL.

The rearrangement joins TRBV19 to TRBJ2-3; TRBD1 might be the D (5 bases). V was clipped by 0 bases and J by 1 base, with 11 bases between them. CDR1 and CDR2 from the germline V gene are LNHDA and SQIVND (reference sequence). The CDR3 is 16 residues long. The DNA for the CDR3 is TGTGCCAGTAGTATAGATGGGGCTGGGGGCACAGATACGCAGTATTTT. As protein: CASSIDGAGGTDTQYF.

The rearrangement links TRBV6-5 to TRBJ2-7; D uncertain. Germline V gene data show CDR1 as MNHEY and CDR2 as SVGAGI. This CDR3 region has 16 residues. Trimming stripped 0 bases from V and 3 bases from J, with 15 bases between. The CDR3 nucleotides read TGTGCCAGCAGTTACTCGGGTCCCCGGGTCTTCTACGAGCAGTACTTC. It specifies CASSYSGPRVFYEQYF.

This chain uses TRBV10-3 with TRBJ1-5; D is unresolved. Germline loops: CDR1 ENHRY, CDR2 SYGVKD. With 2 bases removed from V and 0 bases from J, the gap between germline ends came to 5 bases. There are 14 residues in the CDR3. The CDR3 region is CAISETDSNQPQHF. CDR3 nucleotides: TGTGCCATCAGTGAGACTGATAGCAATCAGCCCCAGCATTTT.

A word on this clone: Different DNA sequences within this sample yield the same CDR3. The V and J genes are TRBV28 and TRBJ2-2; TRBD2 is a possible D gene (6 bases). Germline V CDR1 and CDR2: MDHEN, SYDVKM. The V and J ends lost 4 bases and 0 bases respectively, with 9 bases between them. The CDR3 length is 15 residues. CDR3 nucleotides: TGTGCCAGCAGTTCGCCGGGGGCGAACACCGGGGAGCTGTTTTTT. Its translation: CASSSPGANTGELFF.

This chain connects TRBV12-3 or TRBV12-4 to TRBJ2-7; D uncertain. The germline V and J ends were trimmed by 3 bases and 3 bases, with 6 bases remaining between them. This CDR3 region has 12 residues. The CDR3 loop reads CASSFMSYEQYF. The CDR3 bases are TGTGCCAGCAGTTTTATGAGCTACGAGCAGTACTTC.

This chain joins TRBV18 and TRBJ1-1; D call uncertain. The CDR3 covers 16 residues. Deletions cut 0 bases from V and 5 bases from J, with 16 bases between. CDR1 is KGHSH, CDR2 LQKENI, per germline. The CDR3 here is CASSPPLASRETEAFF. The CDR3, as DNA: TGTGCCAGCTCACCACCGCTAGCCTCGAGGGAAACTGAAGCTTTCTTT.

DNA for the CDR3: TGTGCCAGCAGTAACCAAGCGGGAAACTACGAGCAGTACTTC. It is translated as CASSNQAGNYEQYF. The chain carries TRBV2 and TRBJ2-7; TRBD2 agrees at 7 bases. Germline V gene sequence: CDR1 SNHLY, CDR2 FYNNEI. The CDR3 contains 14 residues. V lost 5 bases and J lost 3; bases outside the gene matches: 7.

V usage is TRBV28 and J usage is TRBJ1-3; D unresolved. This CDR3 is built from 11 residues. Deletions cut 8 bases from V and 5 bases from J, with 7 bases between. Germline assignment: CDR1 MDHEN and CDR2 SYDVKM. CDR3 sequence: CASQNRNTIYF. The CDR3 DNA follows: TGTGCCAGCCAGAACCGAAACACCATATATTTT. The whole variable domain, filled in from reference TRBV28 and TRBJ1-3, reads DVKVTQSSRYLVKRTGEKVFLECVQDMDHENMFWYRQDPGLGLRLIYFSYDVKMKEKGDIPEGYSVSREKKERFSLILESASTNQTSMYLCASQNRNTIYFGEGSWLTVV.

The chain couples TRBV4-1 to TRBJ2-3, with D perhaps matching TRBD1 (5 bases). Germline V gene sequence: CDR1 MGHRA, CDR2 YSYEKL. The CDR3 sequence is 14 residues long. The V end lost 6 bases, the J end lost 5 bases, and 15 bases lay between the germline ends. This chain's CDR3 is CASSRSGQGDTQYF. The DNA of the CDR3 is TGCGCCAGCAGTCGCAGTGGGCAGGGAGATACGCAGTATTTT.

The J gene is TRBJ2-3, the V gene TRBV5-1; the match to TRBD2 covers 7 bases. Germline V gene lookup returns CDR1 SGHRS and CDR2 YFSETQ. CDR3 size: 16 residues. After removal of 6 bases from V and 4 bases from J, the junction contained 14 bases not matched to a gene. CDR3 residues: CASTLNPPAGSDTQYF. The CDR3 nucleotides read TGCGCCAGCACCTTAAACCCTCCAGCGGGGTCAGATACGCAGTATTTT.

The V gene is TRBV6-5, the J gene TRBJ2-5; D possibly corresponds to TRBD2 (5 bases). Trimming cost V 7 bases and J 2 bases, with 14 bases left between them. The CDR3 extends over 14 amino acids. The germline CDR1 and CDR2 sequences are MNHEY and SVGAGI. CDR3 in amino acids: CASKSGWIQETQYF. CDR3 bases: TGTGCCAGCAAGTCGGGGTGGATACAAGAGACCCAGTACTTC.

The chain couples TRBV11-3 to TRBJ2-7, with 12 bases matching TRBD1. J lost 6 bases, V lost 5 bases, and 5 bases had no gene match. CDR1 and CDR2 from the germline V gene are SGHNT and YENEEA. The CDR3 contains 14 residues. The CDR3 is CASSTGTGGAEQYF. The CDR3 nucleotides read TGTGCCAGCAGCACCGGGACAGGGGGCGCCGAGCAGTACTTC.

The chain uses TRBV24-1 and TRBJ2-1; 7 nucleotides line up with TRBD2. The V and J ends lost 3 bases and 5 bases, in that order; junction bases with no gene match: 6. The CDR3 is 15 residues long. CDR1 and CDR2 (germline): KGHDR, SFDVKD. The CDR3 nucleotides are TGTGCCACCAGTGATCCCCCCGGGACTAACAATGAGCAGTTCTTC. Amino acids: CATSDPPGTNNEQFF.

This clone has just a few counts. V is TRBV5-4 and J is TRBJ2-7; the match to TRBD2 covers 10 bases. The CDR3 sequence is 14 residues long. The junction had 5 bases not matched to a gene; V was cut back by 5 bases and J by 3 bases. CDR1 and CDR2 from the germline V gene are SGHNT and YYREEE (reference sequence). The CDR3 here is CASSRTSGVYEQYF. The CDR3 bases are TGTGCCAGCAGTCGGACTAGCGGTGTCTACGAGCAGTACTTC. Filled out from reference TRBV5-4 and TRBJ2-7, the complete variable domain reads ETGVTQSPTHLIKTRGQQVTLRCSSQSGHNTVSWYQQALGQGPQFIFQYYREEENGRGNFPPRFSGLQFPNYSSELNVNALELDDSALYLCASSRTSGVYEQYFGPGTRLTVT.

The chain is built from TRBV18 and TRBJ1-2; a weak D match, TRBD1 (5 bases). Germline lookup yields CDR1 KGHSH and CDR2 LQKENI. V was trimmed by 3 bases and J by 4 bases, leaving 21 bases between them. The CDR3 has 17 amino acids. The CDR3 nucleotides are TGTGCCAGCTCACCCGCATATCAGCCCCAGGGCAGCTATGGCTACACCTTC. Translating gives CASSPAYQPQGSYGYTF.